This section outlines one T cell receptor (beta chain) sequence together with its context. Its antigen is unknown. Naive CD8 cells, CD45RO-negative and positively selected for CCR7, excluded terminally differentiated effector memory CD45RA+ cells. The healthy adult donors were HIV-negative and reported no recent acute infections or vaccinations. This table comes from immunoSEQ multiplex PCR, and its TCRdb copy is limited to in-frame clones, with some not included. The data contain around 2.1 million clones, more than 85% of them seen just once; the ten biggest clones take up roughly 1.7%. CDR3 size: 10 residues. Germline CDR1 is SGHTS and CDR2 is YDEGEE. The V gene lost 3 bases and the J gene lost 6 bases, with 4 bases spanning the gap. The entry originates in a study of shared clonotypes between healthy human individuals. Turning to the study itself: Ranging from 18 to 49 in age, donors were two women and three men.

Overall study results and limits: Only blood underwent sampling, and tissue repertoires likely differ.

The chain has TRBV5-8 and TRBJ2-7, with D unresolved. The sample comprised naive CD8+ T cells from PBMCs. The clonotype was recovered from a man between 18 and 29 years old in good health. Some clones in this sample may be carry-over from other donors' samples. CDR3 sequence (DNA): TGTGCCAGCAGCTGGGGCGAGCAGTACTTC. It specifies CASSWGEQYF.